This T cell receptor beta chain stems from a study of blood T cell repertoires in COVID-19 (dated by TCRdb to between 2020 and 2021). Regarding the research as a whole: The collaborator samples originated in the United States, Italy and Spain and spanned the acute and convalescent phases of COVID-19. The material from the prospective study consisted of cDNA or gDNA derived from T cells, B-cell-depleted T cells, or PBMCs. Subjects who had been exposed to COVID-19, were actively infected with it, or had recovered from it provided the deeply sampled blood TCRbeta repertoires that made up the dataset. A freely available public database, intended as a resource for researchers studying the immune response to SARS-CoV-2, is where the repertoires were released. Samples came from the ongoing ImmuneRACE study (first 160 participants) plus 1,254 subjects from 6 global collaborators. Nearly every sample came with metadata listing a de-identified subject ID, COVID-19 status, age in years and sex. Where available, HLA class I and class II types were taken from metadata supplied by the sample provider and were not determined by assay-based typing.

The full study reports these points: The quantity of clinical and demographic metadata differed by source and by participant and was supplied without curation.

TCRbeta CDR3 regions were amplified from genomic DNA using the immunoSEQ Assay, a bias-controlled multiplex PCR. As for the original processing: Nucleated cell counts per sample were estimated from amplification of reference gene primers within the assay. Sequence reads were collapsed and filtered to measure the absolute abundance of every unique TCRbeta CDR3 rearrangement. Productive Simpson clonality was computed per sample as the square root of Simpson's diversity index over productive rearrangements. TCRdb took this table from immuneACCESS and kept in-frame rearrangements with V and J called. Such tables lack part of the clones; where checked against another copy, unresolved V genes explain under half of the gap, and the rest is unexplained. V, J and clone size were drawn from that table, and D and trimming were deduced from the DNA. Recorded for this sample are approximately 320,000 clones; around 92% of them occurred a single time. In total, the top ten clones hold over 8.5% of the sample.

From the cysteine up to the phenylalanine, the CDR3 has a length of 14 residues. Left in the record is the CDR3 DNA by itself, 42 bases read in frame from the first base. Looking up the germline V gene yields CDR1 SNHLY and CDR2 FYNNEI. A distance of 8 bases separates the germline ends of V and J, which lose 2 bases and 4 bases respectively. Regarding this clone: Its antigen remains unidentified. It has no much larger one-base neighbor in the sample; base qualities were not kept.

One collaborating source in Seattle enrolled patients during active infection and followed them longitudinally through the course of disease. The collaborating institutions used their own protocols to collect whole blood in K2EDTA tubes. For TCRbeta analysis, collaborator samples were shipped as frozen whole blood, as isolated PBMCs, or as DNA extracted from either sample type. The sample comprised peripheral blood. The receptor was derived from a woman in her twenties or thirties with COVID-19, enrolled during active disease. The V and J genes are TRBV2 and TRBJ1-4; no D gene can be assigned with confidence. The CDR3 is CASSERSLNEKLFF. The sequenced DNA is TGTGCCAGCAGTGAACGGTCCCTTAATGAAAAACTGTTTTTT.